This T cell receptor (beta chain) was retrieved from a study of response to subunit inactivated influenza vaccine. General study points: That few new T cells are recruited by each seasonal influenza vaccination was the authors' suggestion.

V trimming: 0 bases; J trimming: 2 bases; junction bases outside the gene matches: 4. Per the germline V gene, CDR1 is DFQATT and CDR2 is SNEGSKA (reference sequence). This CDR3 has 16 residues. TCRdb re-called the RT-PCR reads with MiXCR, one entry per CDR3 protein. The sample has 630,000 or so distinct CDR3 sequences; 15% to 19% are singletons. This clonotype was seen ten or more times. Its antigen is as yet unknown. This chain uses TRBV20-1 with TRBJ2-1; 10 bases align to TRBD2. Specimen: PBMCs from blood, collected about 12 days after vaccination. The source of this sequence is a man aged 45-65 years who received an inactivated influenza vaccine. CDR3 coding DNA: TGCAGTGCTAGAGACCTAGCGGGGGCGACCTACAATGAGCAGTTCTTC. Translated: CSARDLAGATYNEQFF.